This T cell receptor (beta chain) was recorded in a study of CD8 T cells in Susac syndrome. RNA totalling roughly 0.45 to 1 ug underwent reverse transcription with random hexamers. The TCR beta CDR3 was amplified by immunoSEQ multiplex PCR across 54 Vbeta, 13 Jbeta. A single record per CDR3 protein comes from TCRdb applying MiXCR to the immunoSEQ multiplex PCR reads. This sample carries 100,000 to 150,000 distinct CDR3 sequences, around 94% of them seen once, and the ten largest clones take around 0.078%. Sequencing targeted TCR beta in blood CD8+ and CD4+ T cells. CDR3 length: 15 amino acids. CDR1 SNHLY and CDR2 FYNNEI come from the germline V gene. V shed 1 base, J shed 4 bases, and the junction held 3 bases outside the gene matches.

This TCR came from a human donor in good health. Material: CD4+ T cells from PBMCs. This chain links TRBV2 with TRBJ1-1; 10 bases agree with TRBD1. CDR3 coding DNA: TGTGCCAGCAGTGAAGGGACAGGGGGGAGCACTGAAGCTTTCTTT. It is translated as CASSEGTGGSTEAFF.